This T cell receptor beta chain is from a study of blood T cell repertoires in COVID-19. At the level of the study: PBMCs, B-cell-depleted T cells, or T cells provided the cDNA or gDNA that made up the material.

The method was immunoSEQ multiplex PCR; TCRdb's version includes in-frame clones alone and lacks a portion of them. The sample consists of around 41,000 clones, approximately 91% of them appearing once. Trimming stripped 1 base from V and 4 bases from J, with 11 bases between. Looked up from germline, CDR1 is KGHSH and CDR2 is LQKENI. There are 14 residues in the CDR3. This receptor was identified in a woman aged 25-40 years in a cohort sampled during active COVID-19. This chain links TRBV18 with TRBJ2-7; no definite D call. The specimen was peripheral blood. CDR3 region: CASSPLKDWYEQYF. In nucleotides, the CDR3 is TGTGCCAGCTCACCACTAAAAGACTGGTACGAGCAGTACTTC.